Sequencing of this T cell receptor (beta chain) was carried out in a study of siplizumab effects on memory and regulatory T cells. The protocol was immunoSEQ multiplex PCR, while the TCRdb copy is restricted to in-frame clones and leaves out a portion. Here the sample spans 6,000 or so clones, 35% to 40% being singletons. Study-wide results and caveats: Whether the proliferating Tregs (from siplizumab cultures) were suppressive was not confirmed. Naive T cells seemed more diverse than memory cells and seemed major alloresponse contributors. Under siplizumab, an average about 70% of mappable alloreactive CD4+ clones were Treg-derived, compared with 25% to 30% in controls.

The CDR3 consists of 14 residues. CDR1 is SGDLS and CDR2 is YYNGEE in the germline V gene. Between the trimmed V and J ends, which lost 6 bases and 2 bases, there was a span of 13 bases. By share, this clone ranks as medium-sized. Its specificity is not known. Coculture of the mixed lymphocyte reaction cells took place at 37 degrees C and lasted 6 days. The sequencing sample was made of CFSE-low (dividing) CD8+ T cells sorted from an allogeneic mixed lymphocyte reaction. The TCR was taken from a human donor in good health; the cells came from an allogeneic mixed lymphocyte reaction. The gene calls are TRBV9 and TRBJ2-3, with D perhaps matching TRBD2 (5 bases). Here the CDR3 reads CASTGLVSTDTQYF. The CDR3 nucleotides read TGTGCCAGCACGGGGTTGGTTTCCACAGATACGCAGTATTTT.